The present entry profiles one T cell receptor beta chain with its context. The antigen is not known. The data stem from a study of T cell responses to AZD1222 COVID-19 vaccine. General study points: Nearly half of the spike-specific TCRs reportedly recognize variant regions that carry no mutations. Clonal diversity was possibly underestimated, and the donors were mostly white British, with more females.

TCRdb keeps only in-frame clones here, not all; method: immunoSEQ multiplex PCR. The sample lists approximately 98,000 clones, roughly 86% occurring once. The sequencing used peripheral blood, collected on day 0 of AZD1222 vaccination. This receptor was obtained from an adult in good health.

The CDR3 here is CATYPGPTGANQPQHF. DNA of the CDR3: TGTGCCACCTACCCCGGACCGACCGGGGCCAATCAGCCCCAGCATTTT. This rearrangement joins TRBV19 to TRBJ1-5; tentative D call: TRBD1 (5 bases). V dropped 10 bases and J dropped 3 bases, with 22 bases sitting between them. The CDR3 totals 16 residues. The germline V gene has CDR1 LNHDA and CDR2 SQIVND (reference sequence).